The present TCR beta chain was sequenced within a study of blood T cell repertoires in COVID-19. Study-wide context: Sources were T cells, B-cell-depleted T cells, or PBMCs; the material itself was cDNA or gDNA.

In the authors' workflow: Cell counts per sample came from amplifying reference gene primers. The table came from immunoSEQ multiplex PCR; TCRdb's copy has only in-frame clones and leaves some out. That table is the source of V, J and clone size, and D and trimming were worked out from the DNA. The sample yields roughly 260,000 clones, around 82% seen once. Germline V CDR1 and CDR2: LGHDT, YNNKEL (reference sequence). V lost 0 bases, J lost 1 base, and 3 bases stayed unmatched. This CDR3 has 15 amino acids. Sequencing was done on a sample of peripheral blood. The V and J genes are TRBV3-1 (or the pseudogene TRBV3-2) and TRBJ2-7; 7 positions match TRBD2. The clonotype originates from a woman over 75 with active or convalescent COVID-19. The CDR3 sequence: CASSQEGGLSYEQYF. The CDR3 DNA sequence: TGTGCCAGCAGCCAAGAGGGGGGGTTATCCTACGAGCAGTACTTC.